This T cell receptor beta chain was sequenced in a study of regulatory T cells in long-lasting Graves disease. Germline CDR1 DFQATT, CDR2 SNEGSKA (reference sequence). The CDR3 length is 15 residues. Trimming at V came to 5 bases and at J to 3 bases, leaving 7 bases not matched to a gene. As for time point: newly diagnosed GD, antithyroid drugs for less than 3 months. RNA isolated from PBMCs was used to make the TCR library. CDR3 regions were amplified by Arm-PCR using iRepertoire HTBI primers to build TCR beta libraries. TCRdb independently ran MiXCR on the multiplex PCR reads; one entry per CDR3 protein. The data hold more than 400,000 distinct CDR3 sequences, with roughly 16% observed a single time. This clonotype was counted ten times or more. This same sample was also taken into another study, of T cells in Graves' hyperthyroidism and ophthalmopathy.

This sequence originates from a man aged 35 to 55 with Graves disease. The input for sequencing was peripheral blood mononuclear cells (PBMCs), taken at new diagnosis, from a patient treated with antithyroid drugs. The chain has TRBV20-1 and TRBJ2-3; 11 nucleotides align to TRBD2. The CDR3 DNA is TGCAGTGCTTTACGACTAGCGGGACCGACAGATACGCAGTATTTT. Translating gives CSALRLAGPTDTQYF.